The 27 T cell receptor beta chains reported below all come from one sample, sequenced in a study of blood T cells in healthy people across ages. Using a J-beta primer mix together with a sample-barcoded 5' primer, a second PCR was run for roughly 6 to 11 cycles. TCRdb passed the 5' RACE reads through MiXCR, listing each CDR3 protein once. The sample has approximately 900,000 distinct CDR3 sequences, about 28% seen once. This sample also appeared in a second study, on T cells of mothers and their children.

Source material: blood. These receptors were obtained from a woman in her thirties or forties in good health.

A few counts support this clonotype. The genes are TRBV24-1 and TRBJ1-5; D is ambiguous. The germline gives CDR1 KGHDR, CDR2 SFDVKD. Between the trimmed V and J ends, which lost 2 bases and 7 bases, there was a span of 14 bases. The CDR3 has 15 residues. The CDR3 sequence is CATSDSTPNGQPQHF. The CDR3 DNA follows: TGTGCCACCAGTGATTCAACACCGAATGGGCAGCCCCAGCATTTT.

This chain uses TRBV30 with TRBJ1-4; TRBD1 might be the D (5 bases). The germline V gene has CDR1 GTSNPN and CDR2 SVGIG (reference sequence). V gave up 4 bases and J gave up 8 bases, with 17 bases separating them. The CDR3 sequence is 14 residues long. CDR3 amino acids: CAWTIPGLREKLFF. In DNA, the CDR3 is TGTGCCTGGACCATACCGGGACTCCGGGAAAAACTGTTTTTT.

The chain uses TRBV10-3 and TRBJ1-2, with TRBD1 matching 9 bases. This CDR3 spans 16 amino acids. The germline CDR1 and CDR2 sequences are ENHRY and SYGVKD. Losses at the gene ends were 4 bases for V and 4 bases for J; bases not matched to a gene: 10. The CDR3 protein is CAISGGDRDSFYGYTF. The CDR3 nucleotides read TGTGCCATCAGTGGCGGGGACAGGGATTCTTTCTATGGCTACACCTTC.

This clonotype was detected only a few times. The V and J genes are TRBV20-1 and TRBJ2-1, with 8 bases identical to TRBD2. The V gene end was trimmed by 6 bases and the J gene end by 8 bases; junction bases not matched to a gene: 12. This CDR3 region has 14 residues. Germline CDR1 DFQATT, CDR2 SNEGSKA (reference sequence). The DNA for the CDR3 is TGCAGTGCCTCACCGGGGGGGCCTCGGGATGAGCAGTTCTTC. Translated: CSASPGGPRDEQFF.

The chain uses TRBV24-1 and TRBJ2-7; TRBD2 aligns across 9 bases. Germline loops: CDR1 KGHDR, CDR2 SFDVKD. With 3 bases clipped from V and 7 bases from J, the junction kept 12 bases outside the gene matches. The CDR3 runs 16 residues. The CDR3 here is CATSDRGGGAAGEQYF. CDR3 nucleotide sequence: TGTGCCACCAGTGATAGGGGCGGGGGGGCGGCGGGTGAGCAGTACTTC.

This clonotype was detected many times. The chain joins TRBV5-1 to TRBJ2-7, with TRBD2 matching over 11 bases. CDR1 is SGHRS, CDR2 YFSETQ, per germline. Losses at the gene ends were 2 bases for V and 1 base for J; bases not matched to a gene: 2. This CDR3 has 15 amino acids. CDR3 protein: CASSFTSGGSYEQYF. As DNA, the CDR3 is TGCGCCAGCAGCTTTACTAGCGGGGGATCCTACGAGCAGTACTTC.

This clonotype has at least ten counts. The V gene is TRBV18, the J gene TRBJ2-3; D may be TRBD1 (5 bases). Germline V lookup: CDR1 KGHSH, CDR2 LQKENI. V was trimmed by 3 bases and J by 4 bases, leaving 11 bases between them. This CDR3 is 14 amino acids long. The CDR3 bases are TGTGCCAGCTCACCCGACCAGGGTGCAGATACGCAGTATTTT. This codes for CASSPDQGADTQYF.

The J gene is TRBJ1-6, the V gene TRBV27; the D is unclear. The CDR3 runs 14 residues. Germline CDR1 reads MNHEY; CDR2 reads SMNVEV (reference sequence). Deletions cut 8 bases from V and 4 bases from J, with 12 bases between. CDR3 residues: CASHTAGYNSPLHF. In DNA form, the CDR3 reads TGTGCCAGCCATACAGCAGGATATAATTCACCCCTCCACTTT.

The DNA of the CDR3 is TGTGCCAGCAGTTCCGGGTCCTTGGGCACTGAAGCTTTCTTT. Translation gives CASSSGSLGTEAFF. The rearrangement uses TRBV12-3 or TRBV12-4 and TRBJ1-1, with D unresolved. The V end lost 4 bases, the J end lost 4 bases, and 13 bases lay between the germline ends. CDR3 size: 14 residues.

V is TRBV4-1 and J is TRBJ1-2; D is perhaps TRBD1 (5 bases). This CDR3 region has 14 residues. Germline CDR1 MGHRA, CDR2 YSYEKL. The V gene lost 3 bases and the J gene lost 4 bases, with 12 bases spanning the gap. The DNA of the CDR3 is TGCGCCAGCAGCCAGAAGACAGAAAGCTATGGCTACACCTTC. Its protein product is CASSQKTESYGYTF.

This clonotype was recorded many times. The chain is built from TRBV5-1 and TRBJ2-7; D gene ambiguous. The V gene's germline CDR1 is SGHRS and CDR2 YFSETQ. Trimming removed 4 bases at V and 2 bases at J, with 16 bases between. This CDR3 region has 15 residues. In nucleotides, the CDR3 is TGCGCCAGCAGCCCCCTGAAGTCCCTACCCTACGAGCAGTACTTC. It codes for CASSPLKSLPYEQYF.

The chain carries TRBV13 and TRBJ2-5; D possibly uses TRBD1 or TRBD2 (6 bases each). The CDR3 extends over 13 amino acids. Germline lookup yields CDR1 PRHDT and CDR2 FYEKMQ (reference sequence). V was trimmed by 6 bases and J by 5 bases, leaving 13 bases between them. The CDR3: CASRHGGRETQYF. CDR3 nucleotide sequence: TGTGCCAGCAGACACGGGGGCCGGGAGACCCAGTACTTC.

This clonotype came up a few times. The V and J genes are TRBV20-1 and TRBJ1-5; D gene uncertain. Per germline, CDR1 DFQATT and CDR2 SNEGSKA (reference sequence). The CDR3 is made up of 15 amino acids. Trimming removed 6 bases from V and 4 bases from J, with 19 bases in between. CDR3 sequence (DNA): TGCAGTGCATGGCCCCCGGGAGGTGAAAATCAGCCCCAGCATTTT. Amino acids: CSAWPPGGENQPQHF.

This clonotype was found many times. The chain uses TRBV10-3 and TRBJ2-7; D may be TRBD1 (6 bases). V was shortened by 8 bases and J by 3 bases, with 14 bases between the two germline ends. CDR1 is ENHRY, CDR2 SYGVKD, per germline. The CDR3 covers 13 residues. CDR3 nucleotide sequence: TGTGCCATCTCCGAGGGGGATTTCTACGAGCAGTACTTC. As protein: CAISEGDFYEQYF.

The genes are TRBV12-3 or TRBV12-4 and TRBJ2-4; 7 bases line up with TRBD2. After removal of 8 bases from V and 1 base from J, the junction contained 5 bases not matched to a gene. The CDR3 is 14 amino acids. Here the CDR3 DNA reads TGTGCCAGCTCCACCGGGGGGGCCAAAAACATTCAGTACTTC. It specifies CASSTGGAKNIQYF.

The CDR3 here is CAIAITVTGSVNEQFF. DNA of the CDR3: TGTGCCATTGCAATCACGGTGACAGGGTCGGTCAATGAGCAGTTCTTC. The rearrangement joins TRBV10-3 to TRBJ2-1; 7 nucleotides align to TRBD1. Germline V CDR1 and CDR2: ENHRY, SYGVKD. This CDR3 is 16 amino acids long. The V gene end was trimmed by 9 bases and the J gene end by 6 bases; junction bases not matched to a gene: 17.

This clonotype was counted at least ten times. The chain has TRBV5-4 and TRBJ2-3; 8 positions agree with TRBD2. Germline assignment: CDR1 SGHNT and CDR2 YYREEE (reference sequence). The CDR3 sequence is 16 residues long. V was pared by 4 bases and J by 0 bases, with 7 bases of the junction left unmatched. Here the CDR3 DNA reads TGTGCCAGCAGCACCCGACTAGCGTCTAGCACAGATACGCAGTATTTT. Its protein is CASSTRLASSTDTQYF.

A remark on this clonotype: A single base separates this from a much larger clone, so it may be a read error. This likely comes from a read error, as the CDR3 has no conserved phenylalanine or tryptophan at its end. The chain recombines TRBV7-2 with TRBJ2-7; D perhaps matches TRBD2 (5 bases). Germline CDR1 is SGHTA and CDR2 is FQGNSA. This CDR3 spans 14 amino acids. V lost 1 base to trimming and J lost 1 base, with 8 bases between them. CDR3 residues: CASSLERGSYEQYL. The CDR3 DNA sequence: TGTGCCAGCAGCTTAGAACGCGGGTCCTACGAGCAGTACCTC.

Details on this clonotype: This may come from a read error, since a much larger clone is one base off. The V gene is TRBV20-1, the J gene TRBJ2-7; D might be TRBD2 (5 bases). CDR3 size: 10 residues. Germline V lookup: CDR1 DFQATT, CDR2 SNEGSKA (reference sequence). The V gene lost 3 bases and the J gene lost 9 bases, with 9 bases spanning the gap. DNA of the CDR3: TGCAGTGCTAGGGGTGCGGGGCAGTACTTC. This encodes CSARGAGQYF.

The gene calls are TRBV27 and TRBJ1-5, with a possible D match to TRBD1 (6 bases). The V end lost 6 bases, the J end lost 1 base, and 19 bases lay between the germline ends. There are 17 residues in the CDR3. The germline V gene encodes CDR1 MNHEY and CDR2 SMNVEV (reference sequence). The CDR3, as DNA: TGTGCCAGCAGCCCGACCCCAGGGGCGGGGAGCAATCAGCCCCAGCATTTT. It is translated as CASSPTPGAGSNQPQHF.

In the case of this clonotype: It may be a read error: a sequence one base away is much more abundant. This chain joins TRBV5-6 and TRBJ2-4, with unresolved D. The length of the CDR3 is 15 residues. Germline values: CDR1 SGHDT, CDR2 YYEEEE. This CDR3 is CASSYPKRAKNTQYF. DNA for the CDR3: TGTGCCAGCAGCTACCCGAAACGTGCCAAAAACACTCAGTACTTC.

The chain combines TRBV5-1 with TRBJ2-6; D is uncertain. Trimming took 6 bases from V and 0 from J, leaving 7 bases between them. Per germline, CDR1 SGHRS and CDR2 YFSETQ. The CDR3 has 14 amino acids. Here the CDR3 DNA reads TGCGCCAGCACCTCTGTCTCTGGGGCCAACGTCCTGACTTTC. Its protein product is CASTSVSGANVLTF.

In its sample, this clonotype was seen many times. This sequence joins TRBV7-6 and TRBJ2-1, with 8 bases aligning to TRBD1. V lost 5 bases to trimming and J lost 7 bases; unmatched junction nucleotides: 10. This CDR3 comprises 15 residues. Per germline, CDR1 SGHVS and CDR2 FNYEAQ. The CDR3 DNA sequence: TGTGCCAGCAGCCCTGAGACAGGGGTTAGGAATGAGCAGTTCTTC. This translates into CASSPETGVRNEQFF. The whole variable domain, filled in from reference TRBV7-6 and TRBJ2-1, reads GAGVSQSPRYKVTKRGQDVALRCDPISGHVSLYWYRQALGQGPEFLTYFNYEAQQDKSGLPNDRFSAERPEGSISTLTIQRTEQRDSAMYRCASSPETGVRNEQFFGPGTRLTVL.

The V and J genes are TRBV28 and TRBJ2-3, with TRBD2 matching 12 bases. Losses at the gene ends were 0 bases for V and 13 bases for J; bases not matched to a gene: 20. Germline CDR1 MDHEN, CDR2 SYDVKM. The CDR3 sequence is 19 residues long. The CDR3 DNA is TGTGCCAGCAGTTTATGGCCCAAAGCCTCCGCGCTAGCGGGGGGGCTTAAGTATTTT. Amino acids: CASSLWPKASALAGGLKYF. Variable domain in full (rest from reference TRBV28 and TRBJ2-3): DVKVTQSSRYLVKRTGEKVFLECVQDMDHENMFWYRQDPGLGLRLIYFSYDVKMKEKGDIPEGYSVSREKKERFSLILESASTNQTSMYLCASSLWPKASALAGGLKYFGPGTRLTVL.

The chain has TRBV5-1 and TRBJ1-2; possibly TRBD1 for D (6 bases). Germline CDR1 and CDR2: SGHRS and YFSETQ. Between the trimmed V and J ends, which lost 0 bases and 8 bases, there was a span of 14 bases. The CDR3 totals 14 residues. In DNA form, the CDR3 reads TGCGCCAGCAGCTTGGGACAGGTCCTGGGCGGCTACACCTTC. Protein: CASSLGQVLGGYTF.

This clonotype was detected many times. This chain links TRBV28 with TRBJ1-6, with a weak D call TRBD1 (6 bases). From germline, CDR1 is MDHEN and CDR2 SYDVKM. V lost 6 bases and J 0 bases, leaving 12 bases between the germline ends. CDR3 length equals 16 residues. CDR3 in DNA: TGTGCCAGCAGGAGGACAGTCAGCTCCTATAATTCACCCCTCCACTTT. Its translation is CASRRTVSSYNSPLHF.

This clonotype has only a few counts. This chain joins TRBV24-1 and TRBJ2-3, with 8 bases fitting TRBD2. The length of the CDR3 is 15 residues. Germline V gene sequence: CDR1 KGHDR, CDR2 SFDVKD. The V and J ends lost 6 bases and 2 bases, in that order; junction bases with no gene match: 6. The CDR3 is CATSSTGGVTDTQYF. The CDR3 nucleotides are TGTGCCACCAGTTCTACGGGGGGGGTCACAGATACGCAGTATTTT.